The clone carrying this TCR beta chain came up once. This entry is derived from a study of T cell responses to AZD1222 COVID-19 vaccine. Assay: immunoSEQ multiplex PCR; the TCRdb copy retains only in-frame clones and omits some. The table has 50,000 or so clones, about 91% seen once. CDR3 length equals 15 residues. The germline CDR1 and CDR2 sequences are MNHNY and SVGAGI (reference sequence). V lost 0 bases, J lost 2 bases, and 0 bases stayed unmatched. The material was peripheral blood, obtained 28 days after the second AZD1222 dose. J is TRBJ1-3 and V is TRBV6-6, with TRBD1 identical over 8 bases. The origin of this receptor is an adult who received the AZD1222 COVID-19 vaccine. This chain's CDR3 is CASSYSDRAGNTIYF. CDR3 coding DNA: TGTGCCAGCAGTTACTCGGACAGGGCTGGAAACACCATATATTTT.